This TCR beta chain was observed in a study of blood T cell repertoires in COVID-19. Using immunoSEQ multiplex PCR, the repertoire was profiled, and TCRdb retains in-frame clones only, with some absent. Found here are roughly 35,000 clones, 70% to 80% of them singletons; the top ten hold approximately 7%. The CDR3 extends over 18 amino acids. With 2 bases clipped from V and 1 base from J, the junction kept 8 bases outside the gene matches. The V gene's germline CDR1 is SQVTM and CDR2 ANQGSEA. The chain is built from TRBV29-1 and TRBJ2-3; 14 nucleotides line up with TRBD2. Specimen: peripheral blood. The source of this sequence is a woman aged 60 to 75 with acute or convalescent COVID-19. The CDR3 sequence is CSVESSTSGGAGTDTQYF. The CDR3 bases are TGCAGCGTTGAAAGTTCGACTAGCGGGGGGGCCGGCACAGATACGCAGTATTTT.